The clone carrying this T cell receptor beta chain was seen at least ten times. Its target is not known. Previously published methods and listed TCR primers were used for the bulk TCR libraries. Each CDR3 protein is one row after TCRdb ran MiXCR on the PCR reads. The table lists 250,000 to 400,000 distinct CDR3 sequences, 20% to 25% of them singletons. The data were taken from a study of molecular identifiers for immune sequencing clone quantification. Study findings and constraints: Effector cells kept over 99% of their molecules in clones above 20 RNA copies, while naive cells kept under 1% there.

The CDR3 runs to 14 residues. Trimming took 7 bases from V and 6 from J; bases not matched to a gene: 5. Germline V lookup: CDR1 MDHEN, CDR2 SYDVKM. A CD8+CD4-CCR7+CD45RA+ phenotype served as the sorting definition for naive CD8 T cells. The clonotype originates from a human donor in good health. Some libraries in this study had Jurkat cell RNA spiked in. The gene calls are TRBV28 and TRBJ1-5, with TRBD1 matching over 11 bases. Material for sequencing was naive CD8+ T cells from blood, with Jurkat cell RNA spiked in. Subset described: FACS-sorted CD8+CD4-CCR7+CD45RA+ naive T cells. The CDR3 reads CASKDRGLGQPQHF. Written as DNA, the CDR3 is TGTGCCAGCAAGGACAGGGGGCTCGGTCAGCCCCAGCATTTT.